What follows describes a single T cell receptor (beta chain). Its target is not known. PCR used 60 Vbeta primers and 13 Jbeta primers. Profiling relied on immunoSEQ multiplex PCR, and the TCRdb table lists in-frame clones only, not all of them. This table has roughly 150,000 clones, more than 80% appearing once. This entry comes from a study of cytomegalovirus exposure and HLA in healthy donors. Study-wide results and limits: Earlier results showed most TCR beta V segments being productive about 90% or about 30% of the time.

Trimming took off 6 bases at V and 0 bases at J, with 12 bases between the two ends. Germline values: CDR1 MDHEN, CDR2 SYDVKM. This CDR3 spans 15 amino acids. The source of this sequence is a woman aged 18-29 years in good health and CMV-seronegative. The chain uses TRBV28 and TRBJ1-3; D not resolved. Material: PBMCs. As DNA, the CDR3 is TGTGCCAGCAGCCTAGCCTTAGCCTCTGGAAACACCATATATTTT. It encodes CASSLALASGNTIYF.